This entry features one T cell receptor (beta chain) sequence. Its antigen target is currently unknown. Within one base of it there is no much larger clone, and no base qualities were kept. These data belong to a study of blood T cell repertoires in COVID-19 (dated by TCRdb to 2020 to 2022). About the study as a whole: The collaborator samples originated in the United States, Italy and Spain and spanned the acute and convalescent phases of COVID-19. Sample metadata almost always included a de-identified subject ID, COVID-19 status, age in years and sex. Where available, HLA class I and class II types were taken from metadata supplied by the sample provider and were not determined by assay-based typing. The repertoires were released in a freely available public database intended as a resource for research on the immune response to SARS-CoV-2. Deeply sampled blood TCRbeta repertoires from subjects exposed to, actively infected with, or recovered from COVID-19 were included in the dataset. The samples were drawn from the first 160 participants of the ongoing ImmuneRACE study and from some 1,300 subjects provided by 6 global collaborators. The material from the prospective study consisted of cDNA or gDNA derived from T cells, B-cell-depleted T cells, or PBMCs.

Results the study describes overall, beyond this receptor: Clinical and demographic metadata were provided uncurated, with the amount varying by source and participant.

Each collaborating institution followed its own protocols to collect whole blood in K2EDTA tubes. For TCRbeta analysis, collaborators shipped samples in one of three forms: frozen whole blood, isolated PBMCs, or DNA extracted from either of those sample types. The V end loses 6 bases and the J end loses 1 base, and a stretch of 9 bases separates them. Taken from cysteine to phenylalanine, the CDR3 has 13 residues. The kept DNA is CDR3 alone, 39 bases in frame from the first base. Via the germline V gene, CDR1 is SGHAT and CDR2 FQNNGV. TCRbeta CDR3 regions were amplified from genomic DNA using the immunoSEQ Assay, a bias-controlled multiplex PCR. Processing in the source paper ran as follows. Within the assay, amplification of reference gene primers was used to estimate how many nucleated cells each sample contained. To quantify the absolute abundance of each unique TCRbeta CDR3 rearrangement, sequence reads were collapsed and filtered. Productive Simpson clonality was computed per sample as the square root of Simpson's diversity index over productive rearrangements. This immuneACCESS table, as held by TCRdb, lists in-frame sequences with V and J called but not all clones. Of the missing ones, under half trace to an unresolved V gene in checked studies; the others have no known cause. That table is the source of V, J and clone size, and D and trimming were worked out from the DNA. For this sample there are over 200,000 clones; over 75% appear just once. 1.9% of the sample is held by the ten biggest clonotypes.

The chain employs TRBV11-2 and TRBJ1-1, with the D gene uncertain. This clonotype originated in a man between 35 and 55 years old with active or convalescent COVID-19. The sequenced sample was peripheral blood. The CDR3 sequence is CASSRGPNTEAFF. The DNA is as follows: TGTGCCAGCAGTCGCGGGCCGAACACTGAAGCTTTCTTT.